The rows below give T cell receptor beta chains drawn from one sample of a study of early T cells in non-severe SARS-CoV-2 infection. TCRdb re-derived calls from the 5' RACE reads in MiXCR, one entry per CDR3 protein. The table includes some 90,000 distinct CDR3 sequences, more than 12% detected once. Sequenced material: whole blood. All receptors come from an adult who was a healthcare worker with PCR-confirmed SARS-CoV-2 infection or an uninfected control (not recorded which). Each CDR3 is given with its conserved first and last residue. Each record gives: D gene, clone size, J gene, V gene, CDR3 protein, CDR3 DNA. D genes are given only for firm matches. Size is stated for part of the rows, as once, few or many counts, or as a class when the clone is expanded.

TRBD2 | few | TRBJ2-5 | TRBV20-1 | CSAKTAGGETQYF | TGCAGTGCTAAAACGGCGGGAGGAGAGACCCAGTACTTC
NA | many | TRBJ1-3 | TRBV27 | CASRGQASENTIYF | TGTGCCAGCAGGGGGCAGGCCTCTGAAAACACCATATATTTT
TRBD1 | few | TRBJ1-1 | TRBV28 | CASSSPFPGQGNTEVFF | TGTGCCAGCAGCTCACCATTTCCGGGACAGGGTAACACTGAAGTTTTCTTT
NA | NA | TRBJ1-2 | TRBV6-1 | CASSEALGDYGYTF | TGTGCCAGCAGTGAAGCTCTCGGGGACTATGGCTACACCTTC
TRBD2 | many | TRBJ2-7 | TRBV4-1 | CASSQILGLLYEQYF | TGCGCCAGCAGCCAAATCCTGGGACTACTCTACGAGCAGTACTTC
NA | NA | TRBJ2-4 | TRBV20-1 | CSAREGGENIQYF | TGCAGTGCTAGAGAGGGTGGGGAAAACATTCAGTACTTC
TRBD1 | NA | TRBJ1-2 | TRBV7-9 | CASSFRQGARSGYTF | TGTGCCAGCAGCTTCAGACAGGGGGCGCGATCCGGCTACACCTTC
NA | NA | TRBJ2-7 | TRBV5-1 | CASSLESTLGEQYF | TGCGCCAGCAGCCTCGAGAGTACTCTGGGCGAGCAGTACTTC
TRBD1 | NA | TRBJ2-3 | TRBV20-1 | CSARDRALTDTQYF | TGCAGTGCTAGGGACAGGGCCCTCACAGATACGCAGTATTTT
TRBD2 | few | TRBJ2-3 | TRBV27 | CASSVAGVGSDTQYF | TGTGCCAGCAGCGTAGCGGGAGTCGGGTCAGATACGCAGTATTTT
NA | once | TRBJ1-3 | TRBV5-1 | CASSPGVAGNTIYF | TGCGCCAGCAGCCCCGGGGTGGCTGGAAACACCATATATTTT
NA | few | TRBJ2-7 | TRBV4-3 | CASSQEKFGATQYF | TGCGCCAGCAGCCAAGAAAAGTTCGGGGCCACGCAGTACTTC
TRBD2 | many | TRBJ2-7 | TRBV27 | CASSTLAGGVYEQYF | TGTGCCAGCAGCACACTAGCGGGAGGAGTATACGAGCAGTACTTC
TRBD1 | many | TRBJ2-1 | TRBV6-6 | CASRTGQGYNEQFF | TGTGCCAGCAGAACGGGACAGGGATACAATGAGCAGTTCTTC
NA | many | TRBJ2-7 | TRBV11-2 | CASSLDPVAGKYYEQYF | TGTGCCAGCAGCTTAGATCCCGTGGCGGGGAAATACTACGAGCAGTACTTC
TRBD1 | NA | TRBJ2-5 | TRBV24-1 | CATSDLGTGQETQYF | TGTGCCACCAGTGACCTCGGGACAGGGCAAGAGACCCAGTACTTC
NA | NA | TRBJ2-7 | TRBV28 | CASNGAQDEQYF | TGTGCCAGCAACGGGGCCCAGGACGAGCAGTACTTC
NA | few | TRBJ2-5 | TRBV7-9 | CASSPGTLETQYF | TGTGCCAGCAGCCCCGGGACTCTAGAGACCCAGTACTTC
NA | few | TRBJ2-2 | TRBV28 | CASSFPLGGIAGELFF | TGTGCCAGCAGTTTCCCCCTCGGGGGCATTGCCGGGGAGCTGTTTTTT
TRBD1 | NA | TRBJ1-2 | TRBV20-1 | CSARETGGNYGYTF | TGCAGTGCTAGGGAGACAGGGGGCAACTATGGCTACACCTTC
NA | many | TRBJ2-5 | TRBV6-2/TRBV6-3 | CASSYAKTGPVETQYF | TGTGCCAGCAGTTACGCAAAGACGGGACCCGTGGAGACCCAGTACTTC
NA | NA | TRBJ1-3 | TRBV6-4 | CASSPMGGTIYF | TGTGCCAGCAGTCCTATGGGGGGCACCATATATTTT
NA | NA | TRBJ2-3 | TRBV12-3/TRBV12-4 | CASSSGDTQYF | TGTGCCAGCAGTTCGGGAGATACGCAGTATTTT
NA | many | TRBJ2-7 | TRBV20-1 | CSARDRGVGGKYYEQYF | TGCAGTGCTAGAGATAGAGGAGTCGGCGGGAAATACTACGAGCAGTACTTC
TRBD1 | few | TRBJ1-3 | TRBV5-5 | CASSSGQGYGNTIYF | TGTGCCAGCAGCTCCGGACAGGGATACGGAAACACCATATATTTT
TRBD2 | NA | TRBJ2-2 | TRBV9 | CASSGGRSTGELFF | TGTGCCAGCAGCGGCGGGAGATCCACCGGGGAGCTGTTTTTT
TRBD1 | NA | TRBJ1-1 | TRBV4-1 | CASSQEGQGARDTEAFF | TGCGCCAGCAGCCAAGAGGGACAGGGGGCGCGGGATACTGAAGCTTTCTTT
NA | NA | TRBJ2-1 | TRBV20-1 | CSALSQGGYNEQFF | TGCAGTGCTCTAAGCCAGGGGGGCTACAATGAGCAGTTCTTC
NA | few | TRBJ2-7 | TRBV28 | CASSSGTGEQYF | TGTGCCAGCAGTTCCGGGACCGGCGAGCAGTACTTC
TRBD2 | few | TRBJ2-3 | TRBV14 | CASSPLTSGSLTDTQYF | TGTGCCAGCAGCCCCCTGACTAGCGGGAGCCTCACAGATACGCAGTATTTT
TRBD2 | NA | TRBJ2-7 | TRBV7-9 | CASNGGRSSGRGSSYEQYF | TGTGCCAGCAACGGAGGACGGAGTAGCGGGAGGGGGAGCTCCTACGAGCAGTACTTC
TRBD2 | NA | TRBJ2-4 | TRBV20-1 | CSAGREGSGNIQYF | TGCAGTGCTGGAAGGGAGGGGAGCGGGAACATTCAGTACTTC
NA | NA | TRBJ1-1 | TRBV18 | CASSPQGTLNTEAFF | TGTGCCAGCTCACCACAAGGGACTTTGAACACTGAAGCTTTCTTT
NA | NA | TRBJ1-2 | TRBV7-9 | CASSLTQGKYTF | TGTGCCAGCAGCCTTACTCAGGGGAAGTACACCTTC
TRBD1 | few | TRBJ1-6 | TRBV29-1 | CSVRDRGYNSPLHF | TGCAGCGTCCGGGACAGGGGTTATAATTCACCCCTCCACTTT
TRBD2 | few | TRBJ2-1 | TRBV10-3 | CAIGLAGENEQFF | TGTGCCATCGGACTAGCGGGAGAGAATGAGCAGTTCTTC
NA | few | TRBJ2-1 | TRBV9 | CASSVVAGTEQFF | TGTGCCAGCAGCGTAGTGGCGGGAACTGAGCAGTTCTTC
NA | NA | TRBJ2-4 | TRBV4-1 | CASSQLGLDIQYF | TGCGCCAGCAGCCAATTGGGTTTAGACATTCAGTACTTC
TRBD2 | few | TRBJ2-1 | TRBV4-1 | CASRLLAGEPYNEQFF | TGCGCCAGCAGGTTACTAGCGGGAGAGCCTTACAATGAGCAGTTCTTC
TRBD2 | NA | TRBJ2-2 | TRBV5-1 | CASSFTGTLFSGRAPAGELFF | TGCGCCAGCAGCTTCACCGGGACGCTGTTTAGCGGGAGGGCCCCCGCCGGGGAGCTGTTTTTT
NA | NA | TRBJ1-1 | TRBV11-2 | CASSLDRGLGAFF | TGTGCCAGCAGCTTAGATCGCGGGCTGGGCGCTTTCTTT
TRBD1 | NA | TRBJ1-4 | TRBV20-1 | CSAAVGQTHEKLFF | TGCAGTGCCGCCGTGGGACAGACCCATGAAAAACTGTTTTTT
TRBD1 | few | TRBJ1-6 | TRBV28 | CASNRPGGKDSPLHF | TGTGCCAGCAACCGCCCAGGGGGAAAGGATTCACCCCTCCACTTT
NA | NA | TRBJ2-5 | TRBV6-2/TRBV6-3 | CATSAGYQETQYF | TGTGCCACCTCGGCGGGGTACCAAGAGACCCAGTACTTC
NA | NA | TRBJ2-1 | TRBV11-2 | CASSVARTSYNEQFF | TGTGCCAGCAGCGTAGCGCGAACCTCCTACAATGAGCAGTTCTTC
NA | NA | TRBJ2-1 | TRBV2 | CASSALNEQFF | TGTGCCAGCAGTGCTCTCAATGAGCAGTTCTTC
NA | NA | TRBJ2-5 | TRBV10-3 | CAISELRETQYF | TGTGCCATCAGTGAGCTGAGAGAGACCCAGTACTTC
NA | few | TRBJ2-3 | TRBV7-9 | CASSLYRSYTDTQYF | TGTGCCAGCAGCTTATACCGAAGCTACACAGATACGCAGTATTTT
TRBD2 | many | TRBJ2-1 | TRBV10-3 | CAIGTPTSSNNEQFF | TGTGCCATCGGAACTCCGACTAGCAGCAACAATGAGCAGTTCTTC
NA | NA | TRBJ1-5 | TRBV30 | CAWSAGINSNQPQHF | TGTGCCTGGAGTGCCGGAATAAATAGCAATCAGCCCCAGCATTTT